Shown below are 31 T cell receptor beta chains from a single sample sequenced in a study of cytomegalovirus exposure and HLA in healthy donors. Assay used: immunoSEQ multiplex PCR; TCRdb lists only in-frame clones, some missing. The repertoire holds about 58,000 clones, with about 92% as singletons. Sequencing input: PBMCs. The receptors stem from a man aged 18 to 29 in good health and CMV-seronegative.

The chain is built from TRBV4-2 and TRBJ1-1; D is ambiguous. Germline CDR1 and CDR2: LGHNA and YNFKEQ. There are 13 residues in the CDR3. V lost 1 base and J lost 7, with 10 bases in between. CDR3 sequence reads: CASSQGEGFEAFF. The DNA of the CDR3 is TGTGCCAGCAGCCAAGGCGAGGGATTTGAAGCTTTCTTT.

The chain carries TRBV7-8 and TRBJ2-2, with D possibly matching TRBD1 (5 bases). The CDR3 totals 14 residues. Germline CDR1 is SGHVS and CDR2 is FQNEAQ. V was trimmed by 2 bases and J by 13 bases, leaving 17 bases between them. CDR3 sequence: CASSLYLEGDGLFF. The DNA of the CDR3 is TGTGCCAGCAGCTTATATCTTGAAGGGGATGGGCTGTTTTTT. The variable domain in full, completed from reference TRBV7-8 and TRBJ2-2, reads GAGVSQSPRYKVAKRGQDVALRCDPISGHVSLFWYQQALGQGPEFLTYFQNEAQLDKSGLPSDRFFAERPEGSVSTLKIQRTQQEDSAVYLCASSLYLEGDGLFFGEGSRLTVL.

The DNA for the CDR3 is TGCAGCGGACAGGGTTTCTATGGCTACACCTTC. As protein: CSGQGFYGYTF. This chain connects TRBV29-1 to TRBJ1-2, with 7 bases matching TRBD1. The CDR3 has 11 amino acids. V trimming: 7 bases; J trimming: 4 bases; junction bases outside the gene matches: 3. Germline CDR1 reads SQVTM; CDR2 reads ANQGSEA.

The chain uses TRBV7-3 and TRBJ2-7; 7 bases match TRBD2. This CDR3 has 15 amino acids. The V gene end was trimmed by 5 bases and the J gene end by 5 bases; junction bases not matched to a gene: 12. Germline CDR1 reads SGHTA; CDR2 reads FQGTGA. CDR3 amino acids: CASSLKSGTGHEQYF. CDR3 sequence (DNA): TGTGCCAGCAGCCTAAAAAGCGGGACTGGGCACGAGCAGTACTTC.

The V and J genes are TRBV18 and TRBJ2-3, with D possibly TRBD2 on 7 matching bases. The germline CDR1 and CDR2 sequences are KGHSH and LQKENI. The CDR3 has 15 amino acids. V lost 1 base, J lost 4 bases, and 12 bases lay in between. In nucleotides, the CDR3 is TGTGCCAGCTCACCACAGGGGGGGCGTTCAGATACGCAGTATTTT. Its protein is CASSPQGGRSDTQYF. The full variable domain, its missing parts supplied by reference TRBV18 and TRBJ2-3, is NAGVMQNPRHLVRRRGQEARLRCSPMKGHSHVYWYRQLPEEGLKFMVYLQKENIIDESGMPKERFSAEFPKEGPSILRIQQVVRGDSAAYFCASSPQGGRSDTQYFGPGTRLTVL.

The gene calls are TRBV6-1 and TRBJ1-5; 11 nucleotides line up with TRBD1. The CDR3 runs to 14 residues. The V gene end was trimmed by 4 bases and the J gene end by 6 bases; junction bases not matched to a gene: 2. Germline V CDR1 and CDR2: MNHNS, SASEGT. The CDR3 sequence is CASSGTGGGQPQHF. The CDR3 bases are TGTGCCAGCAGTGGGACAGGGGGCGGTCAGCCCCAGCATTTT.

The chain links TRBV9 to TRBJ2-1; 13 bases line up with TRBD2. Germline V CDR1 and CDR2: SGDLS, YYNGEE. This CDR3 contains 20 residues. V shed 3 bases and J 8 bases; nucleotides not matched to a gene: 20. The CDR3 sequence: CASSAEEGNGLAGVRDEQFF. In DNA form, the CDR3 reads TGTGCCAGCAGCGCAGAGGAAGGCAATGGACTAGCGGGAGTTAGGGATGAGCAGTTCTTC.

The chain couples TRBV2 to TRBJ2-1, with D unclear. CDR3 size: 15 residues. Germline CDR1 is SNHLY and CDR2 is FYNNEI. Trimming pared 5 bases from V and 0 bases from J, leaving 11 bases between. Written as DNA, the CDR3 is TGTGCCAGCAGTTATCCACTATACTCCTACAATGAGCAGTTCTTC. The encoded protein is CASSYPLYSYNEQFF.

V and J are TRBV6-1 and TRBJ2-5; a possible D gene is TRBD2 (5 bases). Trimming pared 3 bases from V and 4 bases from J, leaving 18 bases between. CDR1 is MNHNS, CDR2 SASEGT, per germline. CDR3 length equals 16 residues. CDR3 protein: CASSDLGQRVTETQYF. CDR3 coding DNA: TGTGCCAGCAGTGACCTTGGTCAGAGGGTAACAGAGACCCAGTACTTC.

This chain links TRBV19 with TRBJ1-3; D is possibly TRBD1 (6 bases). Germline assignment: CDR1 LNHDA and CDR2 SQIVND (reference sequence). CDR3 length: 17 residues. Trimming removed 2 bases at V and 7 bases at J, with 21 bases between. CDR3 residues: CASSIFGRTVSGNTIYF. For the CDR3, the DNA is TGTGCCAGTAGTATATTCGGACGGACAGTCAGTGGGAACACCATATATTTT.

The CDR3 bases are TGTGCCAGCAGGGGGGACAGGAGTACCTACGAGCAGTACTTC. This translates into CASRGDRSTYEQYF. The chain employs TRBV2 and TRBJ2-7; 8 nucleotides agree with TRBD1. Germline CDR1 SNHLY, CDR2 FYNNEI. The junction had 6 bases not matched to a gene; V was cut back by 6 bases and J by 2 bases. The CDR3 contains 14 residues.

The chain is built from TRBV6-1 and TRBJ2-7; D possibly corresponds to TRBD2 (5 bases). V lost 7 bases and J lost 3, with 10 bases in between. Germline V gene lookup returns CDR1 MNHNS and CDR2 SASEGT. The CDR3 contains 12 residues. CDR3 DNA: TGTGCCAGCAAAAGGAGCGGCTACGAGCAGTACTTC. Its protein product is CASKRSGYEQYF.

The gene calls are TRBV4-1 and TRBJ2-3, with 9 positions matching TRBD2. The germline V gene has CDR1 MGHRA and CDR2 YSYEKL. The CDR3 totals 19 residues. V shed 4 bases and J 0 bases; nucleotides not matched to a gene: 14. The CDR3 region is CASSPMASGNRISTDTQYF. CDR3 DNA sequence: TGCGCCAGCAGCCCCATGGCTAGCGGGAATAGGATAAGCACAGATACGCAGTATTTT.

J is TRBJ2-1 and V is TRBV18; D gene uncertain. From germline, CDR1 is KGHSH and CDR2 LQKENI. CDR3 length equals 17 residues. V lost 3 bases and J lost 0, with 15 bases in between. CDR3 sequence: CASSPGGNYLSYNEQFF. The CDR3 DNA sequence: TGTGCCAGCTCACCTGGTGGAAACTACCTCTCCTACAATGAGCAGTTCTTC.

This CDR3 is CASSHGGGQETQYF. The CDR3 DNA is TGTGCCAGCAGCCACGGGGGAGGGCAAGAGACCCAGTACTTC. V is TRBV14 and J is TRBJ2-5; TRBD2 aligns across 7 bases. The V and J ends lost 3 bases and 2 bases, in that order; junction bases with no gene match: 3. The germline V gene encodes CDR1 SGHDN and CDR2 FVKESK. The CDR3 runs to 14 residues.

A single count supports this clone. The chain combines TRBV2 with TRBJ1-2, with 7 bases identical to TRBD1. J gave up 1 base and V 6 bases, and 8 bases lay outside the gene matches. The CDR3 sequence is 15 residues long. The germline V gene encodes CDR1 SNHLY and CDR2 FYNNEI. As DNA, the CDR3 is TGTGCCAGCAGAAGCCCGGGACAGAATAACTATGGCTACACCTTC. It encodes CASRSPGQNNYGYTF.

The chain joins TRBV4-1 to TRBJ2-1, with D perhaps TRBD1 (6 bases). CDR1 MGHRA and CDR2 YSYEKL come from the germline V gene. Trimming pared 1 base from V and 5 bases from J, leaving 12 bases between. The CDR3 has 15 residues. CDR3 region: CASSQVGTSHNEQFF. The CDR3 DNA follows: TGCGCCAGCAGCCAAGTCGGGACAAGTCACAATGAGCAGTTCTTC.

The J gene is TRBJ2-7, the V gene TRBV9, with a possible D match to TRBD2 (5 bases). V was shortened by 7 bases and J by 2 bases, with 19 bases between the two germline ends. CDR1 SGDLS and CDR2 YYNGEE come from the germline V gene. The CDR3 runs 15 residues. In DNA form, the CDR3 reads TGTGCCAGCGGTAAGGGAGATAGCGTCACCTACGAGCAGTACTTC. Residues: CASGKGDSVTYEQYF.

CDR3 bases: TGTGCCAGCGAACGCCTGGGACAGGGTGAATCTGAGCAGTTCTTC. Its protein is CASERLGQGESEQFF. The chain links TRBV5-5 to TRBJ2-1; TRBD1 matches at 9 bases. CDR1 is SGHKS and CDR2 is YYEKEE in the germline V gene (reference sequence). J gave up 9 bases and V 7 bases, and 14 bases lay outside the gene matches. The CDR3 is 15 residues long.

The CDR3 reads CATSRDSNTGELFF. Here the CDR3 DNA reads TGTGCCACTAGTCGGGATTCGAACACCGGGGAGCTGTTTTTT. V gene TRBV7-9 combines with J gene TRBJ2-2, with D maybe TRBD2 (5 bases). Between the trimmed V and J ends, which lost 10 bases and 0 bases, there was a span of 12 bases. The CDR3 runs to 14 residues. Germline CDR1 and CDR2: SEHNR and FQNEAQ (reference sequence).

This clone was seen once. The chain carries TRBV5-6 and TRBJ2-1; TRBD1 matches at 8 bases. From germline, CDR1 is SGHDT and CDR2 YYEEEE. J gave up 3 bases and V 3 bases, and 2 bases lay outside the gene matches. The CDR3 contains 14 residues. CDR3 DNA sequence: TGTGCCAGCAGCTCGGGACAGGACTACAATGAGCAGTTCTTC. Its protein is CASSSGQDYNEQFF.

This sequence joins TRBV13 and TRBJ2-7, with D maybe TRBD2 (6 bases). Per germline, CDR1 PRHDT and CDR2 FYEKMQ (reference sequence). The CDR3 contains 14 residues. V lost 0 bases to trimming and J lost 9 bases, with 15 bases between them. CDR3 protein: CASSLGLTGVVQYF. The CDR3 DNA follows: TGTGCCAGCAGCTTAGGCCTAACGGGAGTGGTGCAGTACTTC. The whole variable domain, filled in from reference TRBV13 and TRBJ2-7, reads AAGVIQSPRHLIKEKRETATLKCYPIPRHDTVYWYQQGPGQDPQFLISFYEKMQSDKGSIPDRFSAQQFSDYHSELNMSSLELGDSALYFCASSLGLTGVVQYFGPGTRLTVT.

The J gene is TRBJ2-5, the V gene TRBV7-3; 7 bases fit TRBD1. CDR1 is SGHTA and CDR2 is FQGTGA in the germline V gene. V shed 5 bases and J 0 bases; nucleotides not matched to a gene: 9. The CDR3 extends over 16 amino acids. The CDR3 region has the DNA TGTGCCAGCAGCCCCTACGGGACAGAGTACCAAGAGACCCAGTACTTC. As protein: CASSPYGTEYQETQYF.

The chain combines TRBV13 with TRBJ2-5, with D possibly TRBD2 on 6 matching bases. Trimming removed 1 base at V and 2 bases at J, with 8 bases between. CDR1 and CDR2 from the germline V gene are PRHDT and FYEKMQ (reference sequence). CDR3 length equals 14 residues. In DNA, the CDR3 is TGTGCCAGCAGCTTAGTACGGGAGCAAGAGACCCAGTACTTC. This encodes CASSLVREQETQYF.

There are a few counts of this clone. The chain uses TRBV6-4 and TRBJ2-1, with TRBD2 matching over 10 bases. The CDR3 spans 16 residues. J gave up 2 bases and V 3 bases, and 4 bases lay outside the gene matches. CDR1 and CDR2 from the germline V gene are MRHNA and SNTAGT. Here the CDR3 DNA reads TGTGCCAGCAGTGAACAAGCGGGGGGGGCCTACAATGAGCAGTTCTTC. It specifies CASSEQAGGAYNEQFF.

The V and J genes are TRBV11-1 and TRBJ2-7, with 11 bases identical to TRBD2. J gave up 4 bases and V 5 bases, and 10 bases lay outside the gene matches. CDR1 and CDR2 from the germline V gene are SGHAT and FQDESV (reference sequence). The CDR3 totals 16 residues. CDR3: CASSPTGLAALYEQYF. CDR3 nucleotide sequence: TGTGCCAGCAGCCCGACGGGACTAGCGGCCCTATACGAGCAGTACTTC.

The chain combines TRBV11-2 with TRBJ2-2; 12 nucleotides line up with TRBD1. V dropped 1 base and J dropped 7; count of bases not matched to a gene: 10. This CDR3 has 18 amino acids. CDR1 and CDR2 from the germline V gene are SGHAT and FQNNGV. CDR3 coding DNA: TGTGCCAGCAGCTTAGTCCCCGGGACAGGGGGCGGTAGCGGGGAGCTGTTTTTT. It translates to CASSLVPGTGGGSGELFF.

The J gene is TRBJ2-6, the V gene TRBV28; 7 bases are a match to TRBD2. This CDR3 comprises 18 residues. Trimming cost V 4 bases and J 3 bases; bases outside gene matches: 12. Germline-derived CDR1 and CDR2 are MDHEN and SYDVKM. CDR3: CASSSPGTTGSGANVLTF. The CDR3 DNA sequence: TGTGCCAGCAGTTCGCCAGGGACTACGGGAAGTGGGGCCAACGTCCTGACTTTC.

The CDR3 loop is CASSAPNRPYNEQFF. The CDR3 region has the DNA TGTGCCAGCAGCGCGCCTAATCGCCCCTACAATGAGCAGTTCTTC. The chain links TRBV7-2 to TRBJ2-1; no reliable D call. Germline V gene data show CDR1 as SGHTA and CDR2 as FQGNSA. The ends were cut back, 5 bases at V and 2 bases at J, with 13 bases in the middle. The CDR3 extends over 15 amino acids.

This clone was recorded once. V and J are TRBV7-2 and TRBJ2-2; possibly TRBD2 for D (5 bases). V lost 3 bases to trimming and J lost 5 bases, with 13 bases between them. The length of the CDR3 is 15 residues. Germline loops: CDR1 SGHTA, CDR2 FQGNSA. The CDR3 coding sequence is TGTGCCAGCAGCTTCCAGCGGCCGGGGACCGGGGAGCTGTTTTTT. Amino acid sequence: CASSFQRPGTGELFF.

The V call is TRBV19, the J call TRBJ2-1, with D perhaps matching TRBD1 (6 bases). The V end was cut by 7 bases, the J end by 4 bases, with 17 bases between. The CDR3 contains 15 residues. Germline V gene data show CDR1 as LNHDA and CDR2 as SQIVND (reference sequence). The CDR3 DNA follows: TGTGCCAGTAACCCTGGGGACAAACCTTACAATGAGCAGTTCTTC. Amino acid sequence: CASNPGDKPYNEQFF. The full variable domain, its missing parts supplied by reference TRBV19 and TRBJ2-1, is DGGITQSPKYLFRKEGQNVTLSCEQNLNHDAMYWYRQDPGQGLRLIYYSQIVNDFQKGDIAEGYSVSREKKESFPLTVTSAQKNPTAFYLCASNPGDKPYNEQFFGPGTRLTVL.